Sequencing of this TCR beta chain was carried out in a study of T cells expressing NK-cell markers. Overall study context: The sequencing cohort of eight donors included seven HCMV-seropositive individuals and one seronegative individual.

Study results and caveats: No clear determination of HCMV specificity was made for expanded NKG2C+ T cell clones. Also leading the CD3+CD56-NKG2C+ fraction in a handful of donors were these clonotypes.

5'RACE template switching built TCR beta cDNA with unique molecular identifiers. No DNA is given; TCRdb re-called the 5' RACE reads and lists each CDR3 protein once. Listed are roughly 420,000 distinct CDR3 sequences; under 7.5% falls within the top ten. A remark on this clonotype: Its antigen is undetermined.

Material: blood T cells: a sorted CD56 or NKG2C T cell subset, CD4+ or CD8+ T cells, or bulk PBMC T cells (not recorded which). This clonotype originated in a woman aged 18-70 years in good health.

The CDR3 is CASSPRGTSPPFEQFF. This sequence joins TRBV4-3 and TRBJ2-1; the TRBD2 assignment by TCRdb is unverifiable without DNA. Germline V gene sequence: CDR1 LGHNA, CDR2 YSLEER. The CDR3 is 16 amino acids.